The 17 T cell receptor beta chains reported below all come from one sample, sequenced in a study of CD8 T cells in Susac syndrome. The RNA, roughly 0.45 to 1 ug, was put through reverse transcription using random hexamers. TCRdb redid the calling of the immunoSEQ multiplex PCR reads with MiXCR, one entry per CDR3 protein. The sample records 120,000 or so distinct CDR3 sequences, 90% to 95% being singletons. The sample comprised CD8+ T cells from PBMCs. These receptors were collected from a human donor with Susac syndrome.

The rearrangement joins TRBV27 to TRBJ1-5; D is undetermined. Germline V gene lookup returns CDR1 MNHEY and CDR2 SMNVEV (reference sequence). V was pared by 2 bases and J by 3 bases, with 11 bases between. The CDR3 runs to 15 residues. CDR3 residues: CASSLNAGDNQPQHF. Here the CDR3 DNA reads TGTGCCAGCAGTTTAAACGCCGGGGACAATCAGCCCCAGCATTTT.

The V call is TRBV28, the J call TRBJ1-5, with unresolved D. With 4 bases removed from V and 4 bases from J, the gap between germline ends came to 8 bases. The CDR3 spans 13 residues. CDR1 is MDHEN, CDR2 SYDVKM, per germline. In DNA, the CDR3 is TGTGCCAGCAGTTCGGACGTTAATCAGCCCCAGCATTTT. Protein product: CASSSDVNQPQHF.

The CDR3 protein is CATSDAAGRTDEAFF. The CDR3 DNA reads as TGTGCCACCAGTGATGCAGCGGGGAGAACAGATGAAGCTTTCTTT. The chain joins TRBV24-1 to TRBJ1-1; no firm D call. CDR1 is KGHDR and CDR2 is SFDVKD in the germline V gene. Trimming cost V 3 bases and J 7 bases, with 17 bases left between them. This CDR3 contains 15 residues.

The chain joins TRBV13 to TRBJ2-7; possibly TRBD1 for D (6 bases). Germline V CDR1 and CDR2: PRHDT, FYEKMQ (reference sequence). V shed 7 bases and J shed 1 base, with 20 bases lying between them. The CDR3 is made up of 16 amino acids. CDR3 sequence: CASTMGGGDGSYEQYF. The CDR3 DNA reads as TGTGCCAGCACCATGGGTGGGGGCGATGGTTCCTACGAGCAGTACTTC.

The chain recombines TRBV3-1 with TRBJ2-3, with 8 bases identical to TRBD2. Germline-derived CDR1 and CDR2 are LGHDT and YNNKEL (reference sequence). The CDR3 has 18 residues. V gave up 0 bases and J gave up 0 bases; unmatched junction bases: 8. CDR3 region: CASSQDRSGGPSTDTQYF. In nucleotides, the CDR3 is TGTGCCAGCAGCCAAGATCGGAGCGGGGGCCCTAGCACAGATACGCAGTATTTT.

The rearrangement links TRBV3-1 to TRBJ2-7; no definite D call. Between the trimmed V and J ends, which lost 4 bases and 5 bases, there was a span of 18 bases. The CDR3 extends over 15 amino acids. Germline assignment: CDR1 LGHDT and CDR2 YNNKEL (reference sequence). Here the CDR3 reads CASSPEVGIGHEQYF. The CDR3 nucleotides are TGTGCCAGCAGCCCCGAAGTCGGTATTGGACACGAGCAGTACTTC.

The rearrangement links TRBV5-4 to TRBJ2-5; 11 bases are a match to TRBD1. Germline-derived CDR1 and CDR2 are SGHNT and YYREEE (reference sequence). This CDR3 comprises 14 residues. Losses at the gene ends were 5 bases for V and 2 bases for J; bases not matched to a gene: 2. This CDR3 reads CASRDRGQQETQYF. The CDR3 DNA reads as TGTGCCAGCAGGGACAGGGGGCAGCAAGAGACCCAGTACTTC.

The V and J genes are TRBV7-9 and TRBJ2-7, with 7 bases fitting TRBD1. V dropped 2 bases and J dropped 3; count of bases not matched to a gene: 7. The V gene's germline CDR1 is SEHNR and CDR2 FQNEAQ (reference sequence). This CDR3 region has 15 residues. This CDR3 reads CASSLTTGMSYEQYF. In nucleotides, the CDR3 is TGTGCCAGCAGCTTAACGACAGGGATGAGCTACGAGCAGTACTTC.

The V call is TRBV20-1, the J call TRBJ2-1; the match to TRBD1 covers 10 bases. The germline V gene encodes CDR1 DFQATT and CDR2 SNEGSKA (reference sequence). CDR3 size: 14 residues. V was pared by 5 bases and J by 4 bases, with 5 bases of the junction left unmatched. In DNA, the CDR3 is TGCAGTGCTGGCTGGGACAGGGGTTACAATGAGCAGTTCTTC. Its protein is CSAGWDRGYNEQFF.

In this sample, this clonotype turned up once. The V call is TRBV30, the J call TRBJ1-3, with no clear D. Germline CDR1 GTSNPN, CDR2 SVGIG (reference sequence). Trimming shortened V by 3 bases and J by 1 base, and 16 bases separated the two germline ends. The CDR3 consists of 16 residues. CDR3 protein: CAWRGHLYTSGNTIYF. CDR3 DNA sequence: TGTGCCTGGAGAGGCCACCTGTACACATCTGGAAACACCATATATTTT.

The genes are TRBV6-1 and TRBJ1-2, with D possibly being TRBD1 (6 bases). With 4 bases removed from V and 7 bases from J, the gap between germline ends came to 16 bases. CDR3 length equals 14 residues. In germline, CDR1 is MNHNS, CDR2 SASEGT. As DNA, the CDR3 is TGTGCCAGCAGTGGAGCGACAGGATTTCTTGGCTACACCTTC. Protein: CASSGATGFLGYTF.

This clonotype was recorded only once. The V and J genes are TRBV4-1 and TRBJ2-4, with D possibly called TRBD1 or TRBD2 (6 bases each). The germline V gene encodes CDR1 MGHRA and CDR2 YSYEKL. The CDR3 runs 22 residues. V gave up 3 bases and J gave up 0 bases, with 30 bases separating them. The CDR3: CASSQEGVGLATILLAKNIQYF. The CDR3 DNA reads as TGCGCCAGCAGCCAGGAGGGGGTGGGACTCGCAACAATACTTCTAGCCAAAAACATTCAGTACTTC.

This chain links TRBV6-5 with TRBJ2-2; a possible D gene is TRBD2 (5 bases). This CDR3 is built from 16 residues. Germline assignment: CDR1 MNHEY and CDR2 SVGAGI. Trimming removed 2 bases from V and 5 bases from J, with 15 bases in between. This CDR3 is CASSYLETSGTGELFF. The CDR3 DNA is TGTGCCAGCAGTTACCTGGAGACCTCGGGGACCGGGGAGCTGTTTTTT.

The rearrangement uses TRBV30 and TRBJ1-1; TRBD1 is a possible D gene (6 bases). Trimming removed 2 bases at V and 5 bases at J, with 12 bases between. The germline V gene has CDR1 GTSNPN and CDR2 SVGIG (reference sequence). This CDR3 region has 13 residues. In DNA, the CDR3 is TGTGCCTGGAGTACAGGGTCGTGGACTGAAGCTTTCTTT. Translating it yields CAWSTGSWTEAFF.

The chain joins TRBV2 to TRBJ2-3, with D maybe TRBD1 (6 bases). Trimming left V 4 bases short and J 0 bases short, with 14 bases between. From germline, CDR1 is SNHLY and CDR2 FYNNEI. CDR3 length equals 16 residues. CDR3 amino acids: CASSAFVTGSTDTQYF. For the CDR3, the DNA is TGTGCCAGCAGTGCATTCGTCACAGGGAGCACAGATACGCAGTATTTT.

The rearrangement joins TRBV7-2 to TRBJ2-7, with TRBD1 matching 7 bases. Looked up from germline, CDR1 is SGHTA and CDR2 is FQGNSA. The CDR3 is 17 amino acids. V lost 6 bases, J lost 3 bases, and 17 bases stayed unmatched. CDR3: CASRYTPGTEHYYEQYF. In DNA form, the CDR3 reads TGTGCCAGCAGATACACCCCCGGGACAGAGCATTACTACGAGCAGTACTTC.

The rearrangement links TRBV29-1 to TRBJ2-7; a possible D gene is TRBD2 (6 bases). Trimming shortened V by 0 bases and J by 2 bases, and 14 bases separated the two germline ends. From germline, CDR1 is SQVTM and CDR2 ANQGSEA. CDR3 length: 15 residues. CDR3 DNA sequence: TGCAGCGTTGAAGACGGGACTGAGAATACCTACGAGCAGTACTTC. This translates into CSVEDGTENTYEQYF.